The clone carrying this T cell receptor beta chain was counted many times. One entry per CDR3 protein results from TCRdb running MiXCR on the 5' RACE reads. The data hold some 350,000 distinct CDR3 sequences, with about 4% observed a single time. The germline V gene encodes CDR1 SGHRS and CDR2 YFSETQ. This CDR3 is built from 14 residues. V trimming: 5 bases; J trimming: 4 bases; junction bases outside the gene matches: 6. The data stem from a study of T cells after yellow fever vaccination. The genes are TRBV5-1 and TRBJ2-5; 9 bases match TRBD1. The sample here was PBMCs, taken 5 days after the yellow fever booster vaccination. This clonotype was obtained from a young man who received the YFV17D yellow fever vaccine. The CDR3 DNA is TGCGCCAGCAGGAATACAGGGGGCGTAGAGACCCAGTACTTC. Its protein product is CASRNTGGVETQYF.